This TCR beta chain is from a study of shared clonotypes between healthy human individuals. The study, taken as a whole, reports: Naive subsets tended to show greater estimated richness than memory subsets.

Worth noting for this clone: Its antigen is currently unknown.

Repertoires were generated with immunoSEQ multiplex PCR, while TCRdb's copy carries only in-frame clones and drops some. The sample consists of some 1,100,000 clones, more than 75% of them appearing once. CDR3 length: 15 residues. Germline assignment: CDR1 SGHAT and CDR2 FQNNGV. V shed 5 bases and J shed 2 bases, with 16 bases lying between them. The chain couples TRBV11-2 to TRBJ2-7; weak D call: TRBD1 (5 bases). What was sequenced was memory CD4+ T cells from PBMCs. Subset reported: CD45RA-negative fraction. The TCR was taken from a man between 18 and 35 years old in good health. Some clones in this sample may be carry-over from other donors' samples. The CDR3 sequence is CASSPGGQGPYEQYF. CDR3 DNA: TGTGCCAGCAGCCCCGGCGGCCAGGGTCCCTACGAGCAGTACTTC.